One and the same sample provided the 7 T cell receptor beta chains below, sequenced in a study of beta chain features in type 1 diabetes. Sequenced material consisted of expressed TCRB transcripts (all of the isolated RNA was reverse transcribed). Clones were read by immunoSEQ multiplex PCR, and TCRdb kept only the in-frame ones, dropping some. Among 15,000 to 20,000 clones listed, about 50% were seen once. The specimen sequenced was stem cell memory CD4+ T cells from blood. The receptor set was obtained from a man between 18 and 29 years old in good health.

This clone appeared a few times. The chain joins TRBV18 to TRBJ1-2; D might be TRBD1 (6 bases). This CDR3 has 14 amino acids. The germline V gene has CDR1 KGHSH and CDR2 LQKENI. Trimming stripped 3 bases from V and 4 bases from J, with 12 bases between. CDR3 in DNA: TGTGCCAGCTCACCGACGACAGGATCCTATGGCTACACCTTC. The encoded protein is CASSPTTGSYGYTF.

The chain has TRBV27 and TRBJ2-7; 9 bases fit TRBD1. The CDR3 covers 14 residues. The germline CDR1 and CDR2 sequences are MNHEY and SMNVEV (reference sequence). J lost 3 bases, V lost 6 bases, and 6 bases had no gene match. This CDR3 reads CASSRDRDDYEQYF. The DNA for the CDR3 is TGTGCCAGCAGCCGGGACAGGGACGACTACGAGCAGTACTTC.

This clone was detected only a few times. This chain joins TRBV5-4 and TRBJ1-2; D gene ambiguous. The V end lost 1 base, the J end lost 5 bases, and 9 bases lay between the germline ends. CDR3 length: 13 residues. Germline V gene lookup returns CDR1 SGHNT and CDR2 YYREEE (reference sequence). CDR3 nucleotides: TGTGCCAGCAGCTTGCAGGCGTCGTATGGCTACACCTTC. Residues: CASSLQASYGYTF.

This clone was counted between two and nine times. CDR3 DNA sequence: TGTGCCAGCAGCTTAGGGGGGACTAGAAGCTACAATGAGCAGTTCTTC. Translated, it gives CASSLGGTRSYNEQFF. The genes are TRBV7-2 and TRBJ2-1; 8 bases are a match to TRBD2. Germline CDR1 is SGHTA and CDR2 is FQGNSA. The CDR3 consists of 16 residues. Trimming removed 1 base from V and 3 bases from J; junction bases left unmatched: 5.

CDR3 sequence reads: CASSPRWETQYF. CDR3 nucleotides: TGTGCCAGCAGCCCTAGATGGGAGACCCAGTACTTC. The V and J genes are TRBV11-1 and TRBJ2-5, with D unclear. Trimming left V 5 bases short and J 5 bases short, with 9 bases between. The CDR3 covers 12 residues. CDR1 is SGHAT, CDR2 FQDESV, per germline (reference sequence).

This sequence joins TRBV28 and TRBJ2-3; D might be TRBD1 (6 bases). Germline assignment: CDR1 MDHEN and CDR2 SYDVKM. V was trimmed by 8 bases and J by 2 bases, leaving 23 bases between them. The CDR3 has 17 amino acids. This chain's CDR3 is CASPPPGPRGHTDTQYF. DNA of the CDR3: TGTGCCAGCCCACCTCCGGGGCCCCGGGGACACACAGATACGCAGTATTTT. The entire variable domain, with the rest obtained from reference TRBV28 and TRBJ2-3, is as follows: DVKVTQSSRYLVKRTGEKVFLECVQDMDHENMFWYRQDPGLGLRLIYFSYDVKMKEKGDIPEGYSVSREKKERFSLILESASTNQTSMYLCASPPPGPRGHTDTQYFGPGTRLTVL.

The table lists this clone with a few counts. The genes are TRBV30 and TRBJ2-3; D remains ambiguous. The CDR3 has 12 residues. The ends were cut back, 5 bases at V and 6 bases at J, with 12 bases in the middle. The germline V gene has CDR1 GTSNPN and CDR2 SVGIG (reference sequence). The DNA of the CDR3 is TGTGCCTGGCTTTTCGCGGAGGATACGCAGTATTTT. Protein sequence: CAWLFAEDTQYF.